Each of the 21 T cell receptor beta chains below was sequenced from the same sample in a study of control samples from healthy donors and cancer patients. The assay was immunoSEQ multiplex PCR, and TCRdb's table has in-frame clones only and misses some. The sample has some 95,000 clones; roughly 83% are singletons. Sequencing was performed on blood. The receptors were sampled from a woman aged 25-40 years in good health.

This chain links TRBV5-4 with TRBJ1-1, with 9 bases matching TRBD1. V lost 5 bases and J lost 1; bases outside the gene matches: 9. The CDR3 is 16 amino acids. Germline V lookup: CDR1 SGHNT, CDR2 YYREEE (reference sequence). CDR3 sequence reads: CASRPKDRGRNTEAFF. The CDR3 DNA reads TGTGCCAGCAGACCTAAGGACAGGGGTAGGAACACTGAAGCTTTCTTT.

The genes are TRBV5-1 and TRBJ2-5, with TRBD1 matching 8 bases. Germline V CDR1 and CDR2: SGHRS, YFSETQ. The CDR3 consists of 15 residues. Trimming removed 6 bases from V and 5 bases from J; junction bases left unmatched: 12. CDR3 region: CASTLGFRGLETQYF. The CDR3 DNA is TGCGCCAGCACTTTGGGGTTCAGGGGGCTGGAGACCCAGTACTTC. Full variable domain (outside the CDR3, taken from reference TRBV5-1 and TRBJ2-5): KAGVTQTPRYLIKTRGQQVTLSCSPISGHRSVSWYQQTPGQGLQFLFEYFSETQRNKGNFPGRFSGRQFSNSRSEMNVSTLELGDSALYLCASTLGFRGLETQYFGPGTRLLVL.

There are a few counts of this clone. This chain links TRBV9 with TRBJ2-7, with 10 bases lining up with TRBD1. This CDR3 has 13 amino acids. The ends lost 3 bases at V and 7 bases at J; junction bases unmatched: 4. Germline assignment: CDR1 SGDLS and CDR2 YYNGEE. DNA for the CDR3: TGTGCCAGCAGCGGAGGACAGGGGGGTGAGCAGTACTTC. This gives the protein CASSGGQGGEQYF.

The chain combines TRBV4-2 with TRBJ1-2, with D maybe TRBD1 (5 bases). Germline V gene sequence: CDR1 LGHNA, CDR2 YNFKEQ. Trimming removed 4 bases from V and 4 bases from J, with 13 bases in between. The length of the CDR3 is 14 residues. The CDR3 DNA reads as TGTGCCAGCAGCCCCCGGGACGGACCCTATGGCTACACCTTC. Translation: CASSPRDGPYGYTF.

This chain joins TRBV7-7 and TRBJ2-3; 9 bases map to TRBD2. The V gene's germline CDR1 is SSHAT and CDR2 FNYEAQ (reference sequence). The CDR3 has 18 residues. V shed 4 bases and J 3 bases; nucleotides not matched to a gene: 14. CDR3 amino acids: CASSSAPWGAGGTDTQYF. CDR3 bases: TGTGCCAGCAGCTCGGCGCCCTGGGGAGCGGGGGGAACAGATACGCAGTATTTT.

The chain recombines TRBV9 with TRBJ1-2; D not resolved. CDR1 SGDLS and CDR2 YYNGEE come from the germline V gene. Trimming took off 0 bases at V and 0 bases at J, with 6 bases between the two ends. CDR3 length: 14 amino acids. The CDR3 DNA follows: TGTGCCAGCAGCGTAGCGGGGACTAACTATGGCTACACCTTC. It encodes CASSVAGTNYGYTF.

The V gene is TRBV9, the J gene TRBJ2-1; tentative D call: TRBD1 (5 bases). Deletions cut 0 bases from V and 4 bases from J, with 14 bases between. The CDR3 consists of 16 residues. In germline, CDR1 is SGDLS, CDR2 YYNGEE. CDR3 nucleotides: TGTGCCAGCAGCGTAGCTTTTAGGGGAACATACAATGAGCAGTTCTTC. This encodes CASSVAFRGTYNEQFF.

The rearrangement joins TRBV7-2 to TRBJ1-3, with D maybe TRBD1 (5 bases). Per germline, CDR1 SGHTA and CDR2 FQGNSA. Trimming cost V 6 bases and J 7 bases, with 16 bases left between them. There are 14 residues in the CDR3. CDR3 in DNA: TGTGCCAGCAGGTCCCAGGGTATCGACAACACCATATATTTT. It yields the protein CASRSQGIDNTIYF.

The rearrangement joins TRBV5-1 to TRBJ2-5; no clear D gene. Trimming took 0 bases from V and 1 from J, leaving 10 bases between them. Germline V gives CDR1 SGHRS, CDR2 YFSETQ. The CDR3 covers 15 residues. The CDR3 is CASSLGPGSQETQYF. CDR3 DNA sequence: TGCGCCAGCAGCTTGGGGCCCGGGTCCCAAGAGACCCAGTACTTC.

This chain links TRBV5-8 with TRBJ1-6; D perhaps matches TRBD1 (5 bases). V was pared by 4 bases and J by 7 bases, with 18 bases between. Germline CDR1 and CDR2: SGHTS and YDEGEE. The CDR3 runs 16 residues. For the CDR3, the DNA is TGTGCCAGCAGCAGCAAGGGACGCTCCCGAAATTCACCCCTCCACTTT. Its protein product is CASSSKGRSRNSPLHF.

The chain carries TRBV2 and TRBJ2-5; 11 nucleotides agree with TRBD1. V trimming: 7 bases; J trimming: 5 bases; junction bases outside the gene matches: 9. CDR1 and CDR2 (germline): SNHLY, FYNNEI. The CDR3 is 15 amino acids. CDR3 in amino acids: CASTPGQGVAETQYF. For the CDR3, the DNA is TGTGCCAGCACCCCGGGACAGGGGGTTGCGGAGACCCAGTACTTC. The entire variable domain, with the rest obtained from reference TRBV2 and TRBJ2-5, is as follows: EPEVTQTPSHQVTQMGQEVILRCVPISNHLYFYWYRQILGQKVEFLVSFYNNEISEKSEIFDDQFSVERPDGSNFTLKIRSTKLEDSAMYFCASTPGQGVAETQYFGPGTRLLVL.

This clone has just a few counts. The chain combines TRBV7-9 with TRBJ1-3; 8 bases map to TRBD1. Germline V gives CDR1 SEHNR, CDR2 FQNEAQ (reference sequence). V lost 5 bases, J lost 6 bases, and 6 bases stayed unmatched. The CDR3 runs to 14 residues. CDR3 sequence: CASSLQGGENTIYF. DNA of the CDR3: TGTGCCAGCAGCCTACAGGGGGGAGAAAACACCATATATTTT.

This chain links TRBV15 with TRBJ1-2; TRBD1 agrees at 10 bases. Losses at the gene ends were 1 base for V and 5 bases for J; bases not matched to a gene: 4. Germline CDR1 and CDR2: LNHNV and YYDKDF (reference sequence). CDR3 length equals 15 residues. The CDR3 DNA is TGTGCCACCAGCAGAGTGGGGACAGGGGAGTATGGCTACACCTTC. Translation: CATSRVGTGEYGYTF.

V usage is TRBV6-1 and J usage is TRBJ1-2, with a possible D match to TRBD1 (6 bases). The CDR3 has 15 amino acids. Germline V gene sequence: CDR1 MNHNS, CDR2 SASEGT. V lost 2 bases, J lost 0 bases, and 10 bases lay in between. CDR3 bases: TGTGCCAGCAGTGAACATGACAGGCCTAACTATGGCTACACCTTC. The encoded protein is CASSEHDRPNYGYTF.

CDR3 in amino acids: CASGERLAGSYEQYF. The CDR3 bases are TGCGCCAGCGGGGAGCGACTAGCGGGAAGCTACGAGCAGTACTTC. This chain links TRBV10-2 with TRBJ2-7, with TRBD2 identical over 11 bases. Germline CDR1 reads WSHSY; CDR2 reads SAAADI. The CDR3 sequence is 15 residues long. Unmatched junction bases numbered 9, after V lost 8 bases and J lost 3 bases.

This chain links TRBV9 with TRBJ1-4; possibly TRBD1 for D (6 bases). Germline lookup yields CDR1 SGDLS and CDR2 YYNGEE. Between the trimmed V and J ends, which lost 0 bases and 6 bases, there was a span of 15 bases. The CDR3 totals 16 residues. DNA for the CDR3: TGTGCCAGCAGCGTAGGTATATGGGGGCGCGATGAAAAACTGTTTTTT. It translates to CASSVGIWGRDEKLFF.

V is TRBV20-1 and J is TRBJ2-7; D may be TRBD1 (6 bases). V was clipped by 6 bases and J by 7 bases, with 13 bases between them. CDR1 DFQATT and CDR2 SNEGSKA come from the germline V gene (reference sequence). The CDR3 extends over 11 amino acids. CDR3 sequence reads: CSAGQRGEQYF. In nucleotides, the CDR3 is TGCAGTGCAGGACAGCGAGGAGAGCAGTACTTC.

This clone turned up a few times. The V gene is TRBV20-1, the J gene TRBJ1-2; possible D gene TRBD1, 6 bases. The germline gives CDR1 DFQATT, CDR2 SNEGSKA (reference sequence). There are 11 residues in the CDR3. The CDR3 nucleotides read TGCCCTGGACAGACCGGCTATGGCTACACCTTC. Its protein is CPGQTGYGYTF.

The chain carries TRBV6-5 and TRBJ1-5; D remains unclear. The V gene lost 4 bases and the J gene lost 4 bases, with 14 bases spanning the gap. Per germline, CDR1 MNHEY and CDR2 SVGAGI. The CDR3 runs to 15 residues. This chain's CDR3 is CASSSEPTRNQPQHF. As DNA, the CDR3 is TGTGCCAGCAGTTCCGAACCCACGAGGAATCAGCCCCAGCATTTT.

The chain joins TRBV19 to TRBJ2-2; D might be TRBD1 or TRBD2, each matching 5 bases. The germline gives CDR1 LNHDA, CDR2 SQIVND (reference sequence). V was trimmed by 3 bases and J by 4 bases, leaving 12 bases between them. The CDR3 runs 15 residues. CDR3 residues: CASSISGTGTGELFF. The CDR3 coding sequence is TGTGCCAGTAGTATTTCAGGGACCGGCACCGGGGAGCTGTTTTTT.

The chain combines TRBV29-1 with TRBJ2-5; D gene unclear. V was clipped by 3 bases and J by 1 base, with 12 bases between them. Germline V gene sequence: CDR1 SQVTM, CDR2 ANQGSEA. There are 14 residues in the CDR3. The CDR3 loop is CSVDSTALQETQYF. The CDR3 region has the DNA TGCAGCGTTGATAGCACAGCCCTCCAAGAGACCCAGTACTTC.